This T cell receptor (delta chain) was retrieved from a study of γδ T cells in repeated Plasmodium falciparum infection. Study information: Timepoints: baseline, immediately before selected infections, and 21 days after every infection.

Broader study findings: Many TCRgamma sequences overlapped between individuals in stable Vgamma9/Vdelta2+ repertoires.

Vgamma9/Vdelta2+ and Vdelta2-negative gammadelta T cells were flow-sorted from PBMC for bulk sequencing. The germline CDR1 and CDR2 sequences are TSWWSYY and QGS. V was pared by 3 bases and J by 7 bases, with 21 bases of the junction left unmatched. The CDR3 sequence is 20 residues long. This clone rates as medium-sized. The antigen is undetermined. Other nucleotide sequences in the sample specify the same CDR3. TCRdb applied CATT to the multiplex PCR reads for clone calling. The data show tens of thousands of delta-chain clones, with over 1.5% seen just once and 15% held by the top ten. The TCR was taken from a pool of human donors (malaria-infected and uninfected, not separated). The specimen was gamma-delta T cells from blood. The V call is TRDV1, the J call TRDJ1; TRDD3 agrees at 12 bases. As DNA, the CDR3 is TGTGCTCTTGGGGACGCCCCGAGACTCCTGCTCGTACTGGGGGATACTAAACTCATCTTT. It yields the protein CALGDAPRLLLVLGDTKLIF.